Listed here are 11 T cell receptor beta chains from one sample, sequenced in a study of blood T cell repertoires in COVID-19. Profiling relied on immunoSEQ multiplex PCR, and the TCRdb table lists in-frame clones only, not all of them. In the table there are around 300,000 clones, around 89% of which are singletons. The sequencing input was peripheral blood. These receptors were taken from a woman in her 50s with COVID-19, enrolled during active disease.

The chain recombines TRBV19 with TRBJ2-3, with D tentatively TRBD1 (7 bases). This CDR3 is built from 15 residues. Trimming removed 2 bases from V and 5 bases from J, with 14 bases in between. Germline CDR1 and CDR2: LNHDA and SQIVND (reference sequence). The CDR3 sequence is CASSIFGRQGDTQYF. CDR3 nucleotide sequence: TGTGCCAGTAGTATATTCGGGAGACAGGGAGATACGCAGTATTTT.

This chain links TRBV7-6 with TRBJ2-1; weak D call: TRBD1 (5 bases). V lost 1 base and J lost 1, with 8 bases in between. Germline V gene data show CDR1 as SGHVS and CDR2 as FNYEAQ. The CDR3 consists of 15 residues. The CDR3 region has the DNA TGTGCCAGCAGCTTAGGGGGCGCTTCCTACAATGAGCAGTTCTTC. It is translated as CASSLGGASYNEQFF. Full variable domain (missing parts from reference TRBV7-6 and TRBJ2-1): GAGVSQSPRYKVTKRGQDVALRCDPISGHVSLYWYRQALGQGPEFLTYFNYEAQQDKSGLPNDRFSAERPEGSISTLTIQRTEQRDSAMYRCASSLGGASYNEQFFGPGTRLTVL.

The chain uses TRBV9 and TRBJ2-3; TRBD1 might be the D (6 bases). Germline V CDR1 and CDR2: SGDLS, YYNGEE. V lost 4 bases and J 2 bases, leaving 14 bases between the germline ends. This CDR3 contains 15 residues. CDR3 protein: CASSNRQATTDTQYF. Here the CDR3 DNA reads TGTGCCAGCAGCAACCGACAGGCTACCACAGATACGCAGTATTTT.

The chain joins TRBV19 to TRBJ2-5; tentative D call: TRBD2 (6 bases). V was cut by 4 bases and J by 0 bases, with 9 bases left in between. CDR3 length equals 14 residues. The germline V gene has CDR1 LNHDA and CDR2 SQIVND (reference sequence). The chain's CDR3 is CASSTREYQETQYF. DNA of the CDR3: TGTGCCAGTAGTACACGGGAGTACCAAGAGACCCAGTACTTC.

The genes are TRBV24-1 and TRBJ2-1; D may be TRBD1 (5 bases). The germline V and J ends were trimmed by 3 bases and 0 bases, with 11 bases remaining between them. The CDR3 is 16 residues long. In germline, CDR1 is KGHDR, CDR2 SFDVKD. The CDR3 spells CATSDARGGSYNEQFF. CDR3 bases: TGTGCCACCAGTGATGCAAGGGGTGGCTCCTACAATGAGCAGTTCTTC.

The rearrangement joins TRBV6-5 to TRBJ1-5; D is unclear. Per germline, CDR1 MNHEY and CDR2 SVGAGI. V lost 9 bases and J lost 0, with 15 bases in between. This CDR3 contains 15 residues. CDR3 sequence: CASQIGVYSNQPQHF. The CDR3 coding sequence is TGTGCCAGTCAAATCGGGGTATATAGCAATCAGCCCCAGCATTTT.

The rearrangement links TRBV6-4 to TRBJ2-7; 7 bases match TRBD2. The CDR3 length is 15 residues. Germline V gene lookup returns CDR1 MRHNA and CDR2 SNTAGT. Trimming cost V 7 bases and J 9 bases; bases outside gene matches: 18. CDR3 DNA: TGTGCCAGCAAAATTTGCTTAGGGGAGGGGCTAGGGCAGTACTTC. Amino acids: CASKICLGEGLGQYF.

The chain joins TRBV7-9 to TRBJ1-3, with D perhaps matching TRBD1 (5 bases). This CDR3 spans 13 amino acids. The germline V gene encodes CDR1 SEHNR and CDR2 FQNEAQ (reference sequence). The germline V and J ends were trimmed by 4 bases and 4 bases, with 8 bases remaining between them. DNA of the CDR3: TGTGCCAGCAGCTCCGGGGGAGGAAACACCATATATTTT. Protein: CASSSGGGNTIYF.

CDR3 DNA: TGTGCCACCAGTGATTTAGAATTACTAGCGGGAGACTACGAGCAGTACTTC. It codes for CATSDLELLAGDYEQYF. The chain employs TRBV24-1 and TRBJ2-7; 11 bases match TRBD2. This CDR3 spans 17 amino acids. Germline V gene sequence: CDR1 KGHDR, CDR2 SFDVKD. Trimming took 1 base from V and 3 from J; bases not matched to a gene: 7.

V and J are TRBV24-1 and TRBJ1-2; D is perhaps TRBD1 (6 bases). CDR3 length: 15 amino acids. V was shortened by 4 bases and J by 8 bases, with 19 bases between the two germline ends. CDR1 is KGHDR and CDR2 is SFDVKD in the germline V gene. CDR3 protein: CATSENQGMRGGYTF. The CDR3, as DNA: TGTGCCACCAGTGAGAACCAGGGGATGCGCGGGGGCTACACCTTC.

The rearrangement links TRBV6-6 to TRBJ1-1; D is perhaps TRBD1 (6 bases). With 10 bases removed from V and 1 base from J, the gap between germline ends came to 19 bases. CDR3 length: 15 residues. CDR1 and CDR2 (germline): MNHNY, SVGAGI (reference sequence). This CDR3 reads CATFRQGTPNTEAFF. The CDR3 DNA is TGTGCCACCTTCAGGCAGGGGACCCCGAACACTGAAGCTTTCTTT.